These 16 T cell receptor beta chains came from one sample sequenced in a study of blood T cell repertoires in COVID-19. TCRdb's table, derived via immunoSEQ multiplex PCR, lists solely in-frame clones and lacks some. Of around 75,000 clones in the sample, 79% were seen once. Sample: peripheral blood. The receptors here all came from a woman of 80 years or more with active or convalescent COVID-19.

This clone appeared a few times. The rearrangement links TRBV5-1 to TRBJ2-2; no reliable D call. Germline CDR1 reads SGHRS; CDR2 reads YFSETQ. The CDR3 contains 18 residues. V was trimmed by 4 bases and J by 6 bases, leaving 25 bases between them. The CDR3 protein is CASSPVGVGRFIAGELFF. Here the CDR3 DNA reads TGCGCCAGCAGCCCGGTGGGCGTGGGCAGGTTTATTGCCGGGGAGCTGTTTTTT.

CDR3 region: CASRHAGGAGSYEQYF. CDR3 bases: TGTGCCAGCAGGCACGCCGGGGGGGCGGGCTCCTACGAGCAGTACTTC. This chain connects TRBV6-6 to TRBJ2-7, with TRBD2 matching over 8 bases. This CDR3 comprises 16 residues. From germline, CDR1 is MNHNY and CDR2 SVGAGI (reference sequence). V trimming: 6 bases; J trimming: 0 bases; junction bases outside the gene matches: 10.

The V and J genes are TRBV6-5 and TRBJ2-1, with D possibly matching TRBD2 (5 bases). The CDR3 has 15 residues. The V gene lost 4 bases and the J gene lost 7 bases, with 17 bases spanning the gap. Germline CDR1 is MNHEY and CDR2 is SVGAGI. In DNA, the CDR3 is TGTGCCAGCAGTTCGCCCGGACTTTATACGAATGAGCAGTTCTTC. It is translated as CASSSPGLYTNEQFF.

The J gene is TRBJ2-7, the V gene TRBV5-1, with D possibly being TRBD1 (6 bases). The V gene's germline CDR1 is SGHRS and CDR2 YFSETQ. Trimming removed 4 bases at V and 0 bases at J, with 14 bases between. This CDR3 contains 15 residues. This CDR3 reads CASSLLRDTSYEQYF. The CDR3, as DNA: TGCGCCAGCAGCCTCTTAAGGGACACCTCCTACGAGCAGTACTTC. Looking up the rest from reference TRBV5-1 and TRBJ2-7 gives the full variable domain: KAGVTQTPRYLIKTRGQQVTLSCSPISGHRSVSWYQQTPGQGLQFLFEYFSETQRNKGNFPGRFSGRQFSNSRSEMNVSTLELGDSALYLCASSLLRDTSYEQYFGPGTRLTVT.

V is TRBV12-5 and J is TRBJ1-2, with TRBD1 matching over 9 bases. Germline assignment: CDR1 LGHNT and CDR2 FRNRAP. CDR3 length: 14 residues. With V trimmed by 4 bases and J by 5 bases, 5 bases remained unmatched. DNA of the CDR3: TGTGCTAGTGGTTGGGGACAGGGTAATTATGGCTACACCTTC. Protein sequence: CASGWGQGNYGYTF.

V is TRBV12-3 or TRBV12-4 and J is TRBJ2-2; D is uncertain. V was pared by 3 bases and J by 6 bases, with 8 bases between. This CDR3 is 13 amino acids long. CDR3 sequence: CASSFSYAGELFF. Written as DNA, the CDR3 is TGTGCCAGCAGTTTCTCGTATGCCGGGGAGCTGTTTTTT.

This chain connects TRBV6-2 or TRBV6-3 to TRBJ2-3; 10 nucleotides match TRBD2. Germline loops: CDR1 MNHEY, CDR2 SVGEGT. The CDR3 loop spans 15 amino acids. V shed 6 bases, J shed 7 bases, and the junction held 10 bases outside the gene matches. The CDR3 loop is CASSDRAGGTNTQYF. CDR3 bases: TGTGCCAGCAGCGACCGAGCGGGGGGGACCAATACGCAGTATTTT.

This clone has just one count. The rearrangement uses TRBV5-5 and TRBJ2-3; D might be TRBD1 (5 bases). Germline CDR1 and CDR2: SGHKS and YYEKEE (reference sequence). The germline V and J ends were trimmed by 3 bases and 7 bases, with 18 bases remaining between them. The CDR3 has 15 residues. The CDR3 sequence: CASSYIQGYGNTQYF. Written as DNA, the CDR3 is TGTGCCAGCAGCTACATCCAGGGCTATGGGAATACGCAGTATTTT.

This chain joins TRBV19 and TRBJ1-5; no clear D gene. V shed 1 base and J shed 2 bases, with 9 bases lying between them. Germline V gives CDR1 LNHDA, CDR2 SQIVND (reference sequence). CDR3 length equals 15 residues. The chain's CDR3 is CASSIGWQGNQPQHF. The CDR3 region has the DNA TGTGCCAGTAGTATAGGATGGCAGGGCAATCAGCCCCAGCATTTT.

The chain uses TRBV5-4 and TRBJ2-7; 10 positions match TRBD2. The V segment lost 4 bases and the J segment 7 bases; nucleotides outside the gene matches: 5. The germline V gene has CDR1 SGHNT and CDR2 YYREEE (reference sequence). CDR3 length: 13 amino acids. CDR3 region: CASSVSGRWEQYF. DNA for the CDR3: TGTGCCAGCAGCGTTAGCGGGAGGTGGGAGCAGTACTTC.

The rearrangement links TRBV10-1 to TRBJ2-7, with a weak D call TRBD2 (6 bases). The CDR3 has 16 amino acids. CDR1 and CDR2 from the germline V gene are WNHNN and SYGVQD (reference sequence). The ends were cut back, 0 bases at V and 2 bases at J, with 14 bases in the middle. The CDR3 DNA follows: TGCGCCAGCAGTGAGTCTGTGTCGGGAGAAACCTACGAGCAGTACTTC. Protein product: CASSESVSGETYEQYF.

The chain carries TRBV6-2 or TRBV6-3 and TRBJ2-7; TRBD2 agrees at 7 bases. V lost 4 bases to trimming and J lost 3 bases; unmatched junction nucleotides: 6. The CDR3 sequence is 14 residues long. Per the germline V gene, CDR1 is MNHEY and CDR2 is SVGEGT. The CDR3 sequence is CASSSPGGYYEQYF. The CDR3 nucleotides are TGTGCCAGCAGTTCCCCGGGAGGATACTACGAGCAGTACTTC.

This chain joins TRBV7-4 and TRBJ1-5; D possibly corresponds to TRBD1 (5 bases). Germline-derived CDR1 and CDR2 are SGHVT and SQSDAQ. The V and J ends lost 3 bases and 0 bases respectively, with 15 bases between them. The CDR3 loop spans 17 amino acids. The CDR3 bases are TGTGCCAGCAGCTTCGGGGGGGTTGCCTATAGCAATCAGCCCCAGCATTTT. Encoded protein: CASSFGGVAYSNQPQHF.

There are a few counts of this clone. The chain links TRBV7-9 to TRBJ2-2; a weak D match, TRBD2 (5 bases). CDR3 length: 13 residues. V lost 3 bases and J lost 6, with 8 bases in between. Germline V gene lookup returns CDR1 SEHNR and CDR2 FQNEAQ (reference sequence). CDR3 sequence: CASSFGEPGELFF. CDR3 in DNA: TGTGCCAGCAGCTTTGGGGAGCCCGGGGAGCTGTTTTTT.

CDR3 sequence: CASSETGYFYNEQFF. CDR3 coding DNA: TGTGCCAGCAGTGAGACAGGGTATTTCTACAATGAGCAGTTCTTC. The chain employs TRBV6-1 and TRBJ2-1, with TRBD1 identical over 7 bases. CDR3 length equals 15 residues. From germline, CDR1 is MNHNS and CDR2 SASEGT. Trimming removed 3 bases from V and 3 bases from J; junction bases left unmatched: 5.

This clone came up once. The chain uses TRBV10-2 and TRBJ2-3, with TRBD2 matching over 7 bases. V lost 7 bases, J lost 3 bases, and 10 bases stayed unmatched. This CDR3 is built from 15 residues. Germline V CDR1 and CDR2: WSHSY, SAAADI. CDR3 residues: CASTEIGRRTDTQYF. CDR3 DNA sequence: TGCGCCAGCACGGAGATCGGGAGGAGGACAGATACGCAGTATTTT.